The 25 T cell receptor beta chains below were found in one sample sequenced in a study of cytomegalovirus exposure and HLA in healthy donors. A multiplex PCR was run with 60 Vbeta primers and 13 Jbeta primers. Profiling relied on immunoSEQ multiplex PCR, and the TCRdb table lists in-frame clones only, not all of them. The sample lists approximately 170,000 clones; under 85% were seen once. The sample was PBMCs. Receptors originate from a woman younger than 35 in good health and CMV-seronegative.

V and J are TRBV9 and TRBJ2-3; 7 bases fit TRBD2. CDR1 is SGDLS, CDR2 YYNGEE, per germline. This CDR3 spans 12 amino acids. Losses at the gene ends were 5 bases for V and 6 bases for J; bases not matched to a gene: 3. CDR3 sequence reads: CASRGEGDTQYF. CDR3 in DNA: TGTGCCAGCAGGGGGGAGGGGGATACGCAGTATTTT.

This chain connects TRBV6-5 to TRBJ1-5; D remains ambiguous. Germline V gene lookup returns CDR1 MNHEY and CDR2 SVGAGI. Trimming shortened V by 6 bases and J by 5 bases, and 11 bases separated the two germline ends. This CDR3 contains 13 residues. For the CDR3, the DNA is TGTGCCAGCAGGGTTGCGACTTATCAGCCCCAGCATTTT. Translation gives CASRVATYQPQHF.

This clone was seen only a few times. Written as DNA, the CDR3 is TGTGCCAGCAGCTTAGACAGGGGGGGCACTGAAGCTTTCTTT. It specifies CASSLDRGGTEAFF. The chain is built from TRBV7-8 and TRBJ1-1; the match to TRBD1 covers 8 bases. Germline CDR1 is SGHVS and CDR2 is FQNEAQ. After removal of 1 base from V and 4 bases from J, the junction contained 2 bases not matched to a gene. CDR3 length equals 14 residues.

This clone was observed a single time. The chain links TRBV4-1 to TRBJ2-1, with D possibly TRBD2 on 5 matching bases. The length of the CDR3 is 15 residues. Germline CDR1 and CDR2: MGHRA and YSYEKL. V lost 4 bases, J lost 2 bases, and 12 bases lay in between. DNA for the CDR3: TGCGCCAGCAGCCTAGCGTCCCCGGCCTACAATGAGCAGTTCTTC. Protein sequence: CASSLASPAYNEQFF.

J is TRBJ1-1 and V is TRBV4-1, with D uncertain. CDR1 is MGHRA, CDR2 YSYEKL, per germline. V lost 0 bases, J lost 3 bases, and 8 bases lay in between. The CDR3 is made up of 14 amino acids. CDR3 sequence reads: CASSQDISDTEAFF. The CDR3 DNA follows: TGCGCCAGCAGCCAAGATATCAGCGACACTGAAGCTTTCTTT.

The genes are TRBV18 and TRBJ2-5, with TRBD1 as a possible D gene (5 bases). V was clipped by 6 bases and J by 2 bases, with 19 bases between them. Germline CDR1 KGHSH, CDR2 LQKENI. The CDR3 loop spans 16 amino acids. The CDR3 sequence: CASSPVAVGAQETQYF. Here the CDR3 DNA reads TGTGCCAGCTCCCCGGTTGCGGTAGGGGCGCAAGAGACCCAGTACTTC.

The J gene is TRBJ1-4, the V gene TRBV11-2; D might be TRBD1 (5 bases). Germline CDR1 and CDR2: SGHAT and FQNNGV. This CDR3 region has 14 residues. Trimming removed 3 bases at V and 11 bases at J, with 16 bases between. CDR3 protein: CASSLGQTFVKLFF. CDR3 DNA sequence: TGTGCCAGCAGCTTGGGGCAGACCTTTGTTAAACTGTTTTTT.

The gene calls are TRBV28 and TRBJ1-1; D may be TRBD1 (6 bases). Trimming left V 7 bases short and J 1 base short, with 16 bases between. The CDR3 is 15 amino acids. The germline V gene encodes CDR1 MDHEN and CDR2 SYDVKM. CDR3 residues: CASKGVPPSNTEAFF. DNA of the CDR3: TGTGCCAGCAAGGGGGTTCCCCCCTCGAACACTGAAGCTTTCTTT.

This clone appeared a few times. This chain joins TRBV11-1 and TRBJ2-7, with 8 bases identical to TRBD1. Germline CDR1 is SGHAT and CDR2 is FQDESV (reference sequence). There are 15 residues in the CDR3. The V gene end was trimmed by 5 bases and the J gene end by 3 bases; junction bases not matched to a gene: 9. The CDR3 nucleotides are TGTGCCAGCAGCCTAGACAGGGGAGACCTCTACGAGCAGTACTTC. This encodes CASSLDRGDLYEQYF.

The CDR3 DNA follows: TGTGCCAGCAGTGAAGAGTCCCAGTCGGCGGCCAATGAGCAGTTCTTC. Residues: CASSEESQSAANEQFF. V usage is TRBV6-1 and J usage is TRBJ2-1; no clear D gene. V was pared by 1 base and J by 6 bases, with 16 bases between. The CDR3 covers 16 residues. The germline V gene encodes CDR1 MNHNS and CDR2 SASEGT.

The CDR3 DNA reads as TGCGCCAGCAGCCAAGGAGGCTCCTACGAGCAGTACTTC. It is translated as CASSQGGSYEQYF. This chain uses TRBV4-1 with TRBJ2-7; no definite D call. CDR1 is MGHRA and CDR2 is YSYEKL in the germline V gene. This CDR3 has 13 residues. The V gene lost 1 base and the J gene lost 0 bases, with 4 bases spanning the gap.

This clone was seen more than once but under ten times. This chain joins TRBV13 and TRBJ1-2; D possibly corresponds to TRBD1 (5 bases). The V gene's germline CDR1 is PRHDT and CDR2 FYEKMQ (reference sequence). The CDR3 length is 14 residues. Trimming took 4 bases from V and 3 from J, leaving 12 bases between them. CDR3 region: CASSSLDTYYGYTF. The DNA for the CDR3 is TGTGCCAGCAGCTCCCTGGACACCTACTATGGCTACACCTTC.

This sequence joins TRBV7-9 and TRBJ1-5, with 7 bases aligning to TRBD1. Germline V gives CDR1 SEHNR, CDR2 FQNEAQ (reference sequence). With 5 bases clipped from V and 4 bases from J, the junction kept 8 bases outside the gene matches. CDR3 length: 15 residues. The CDR3 reads CASSATGQLNQPQHF. In DNA form, the CDR3 reads TGTGCCAGCAGCGCCACGGGACAGTTAAATCAGCCCCAGCATTTT. Using reference TRBV7-9 and TRBJ1-5 for the parts outside the CDR3, the full variable domain is DTGVSQNPRHKITKRGQNVTFRCDPISEHNRLYWYRQTLGQGPEFLTYFQNEAQLEKSRLLSDRFSAERPKGSFSTLEIQRTEQGDSAMYLCASSATGQLNQPQHFGDGTRLSIL.

This chain links TRBV15 with TRBJ1-2; D not resolved. Germline CDR1 LNHNV, CDR2 YYDKDF (reference sequence). The CDR3 has 13 residues. Between the trimmed V and J ends, which lost 5 bases and 5 bases, there was a span of 12 bases. The DNA for the CDR3 is TGTGCCACCAGCCTGGGTGGGGAGTATGGCTACACCTTC. It yields the protein CATSLGGEYGYTF. The entire variable domain, with the rest obtained from reference TRBV15 and TRBJ1-2, is as follows: DAMVIQNPRYQVTQFGKPVTLSCSQTLNHNVMYWYQQKSSQAPKLLFHYYDKDFNNEADTPDNFQSRRPNTSFCFLDIRSPGLGDTAMYLCATSLGGEYGYTFGSGTRLTVV.

The V gene is TRBV7-2, the J gene TRBJ1-3; D is unresolved. Trimming removed 5 bases from V and 0 bases from J, with 17 bases in between. CDR1 SGHTA and CDR2 FQGNSA come from the germline V gene. The CDR3 has 17 amino acids. CDR3 sequence reads: CASSLDETFSSGNTIYF. DNA for the CDR3: TGTGCCAGCAGCCTAGACGAGACTTTCAGCTCTGGAAACACCATATATTTT.

This sequence joins TRBV6-5 and TRBJ2-7, with a possible D match to TRBD2 (5 bases). The V gene's germline CDR1 is MNHEY and CDR2 SVGAGI. Trimming took 8 bases from V and 2 from J, leaving 19 bases between them. The length of the CDR3 is 15 residues. Written as DNA, the CDR3 is TGTGCCAGCGGAGAACTAGATCGGGATCCCTACGAGCAGTACTTC. This codes for CASGELDRDPYEQYF.

The V gene is TRBV5-4, the J gene TRBJ2-3; TRBD2 might be the D (6 bases). Germline values: CDR1 SGHNT, CDR2 YYREEE (reference sequence). The CDR3 has 15 amino acids. The V end was cut by 3 bases, the J end by 5 bases, with 16 bases between. The CDR3 loop is CASSSRGGLGDTQYF. CDR3 DNA: TGTGCCAGCAGCTCTCGTGGGGGGTTGGGAGATACGCAGTATTTT.

The chain employs TRBV6-5 and TRBJ1-4; no firm D call. This CDR3 is built from 16 residues. Germline CDR1 is MNHEY and CDR2 is SVGAGI. The V end was cut by 0 bases, the J end by 1 base, with 9 bases between. Here the CDR3 reads CASSYSPPGTNEKLFF. CDR3 coding DNA: TGTGCCAGCAGTTACTCCCCACCGGGAACTAATGAAAAACTGTTTTTT.

This chain joins TRBV2 and TRBJ2-4; 8 nucleotides agree with TRBD1. Germline V gene data show CDR1 as SNHLY and CDR2 as FYNNEI. The CDR3 totals 12 residues. Unmatched junction bases numbered 6, after V lost 8 bases and J lost 9 bases. The CDR3 coding sequence is TGTGCCAGCGGGACAGGTGGGGGCATTCAGTACTTC. This gives the protein CASGTGGGIQYF.

The chain carries TRBV11-2 and TRBJ1-1; tentative D call: TRBD1 (6 bases). Germline CDR1 SGHAT, CDR2 FQNNGV. This CDR3 has 15 amino acids. Trimming removed 0 bases at V and 3 bases at J, with 11 bases between. DNA of the CDR3: TGTGCCAGCAGCTTAGAGGACAGCCCTTACACTGAAGCTTTCTTT. Amino acid sequence: CASSLEDSPYTEAFF.

The V and J genes are TRBV9 and TRBJ2-3; 9 bases are a match to TRBD1. After removal of 5 bases from V and 4 bases from J, the junction contained 8 bases not matched to a gene. CDR3 length: 15 amino acids. Germline CDR1 and CDR2: SGDLS and YYNGEE. The DNA of the CDR3 is TGTGCCAGCAGGGGCGGGACAGGGAATTCAGATACGCAGTATTTT. Translation: CASRGGTGNSDTQYF.

The rearrangement joins TRBV4-3 to TRBJ2-1; TRBD2 agrees at 12 bases. The CDR3 runs 17 residues. Germline assignment: CDR1 LGHNA and CDR2 YSLEER. Losses at the gene ends were 0 bases for V and 11 bases for J; bases not matched to a gene: 11. For the CDR3, the DNA is TGCGCCAGCAGCCAAGAGCCCCTAGCGGGAGGGAGTTTAAAGCAGTTCTTC. It specifies CASSQEPLAGGSLKQFF.

The gene calls are TRBV7-6 and TRBJ1-2; 11 nucleotides agree with TRBD1. V lost 1 base, J lost 3 bases, and 7 bases stayed unmatched. The CDR3 is 17 residues long. Germline-derived CDR1 and CDR2 are SGHVS and FNYEAQ. The CDR3 DNA sequence: TGTGCCAGCAGCTTAGGGACAGGGGGCATCGACGACTATGGCTACACCTTC. Residues: CASSLGTGGIDDYGYTF.

The chain recombines TRBV7-8 with TRBJ2-1; tentatively, D is TRBD2 (5 bases). Trimming took off 1 base at V and 2 bases at J, with 9 bases between the two ends. Germline loops: CDR1 SGHVS, CDR2 FQNEAQ. This CDR3 region has 15 residues. CDR3 DNA: TGTGCCAGCAGCTTAGGGACTGTAACCTACAATGAGCAGTTCTTC. Its translation: CASSLGTVTYNEQFF.

The rearrangement joins TRBV7-2 to TRBJ2-7, with 11 bases aligning to TRBD1. The CDR3 length is 16 residues. J was trimmed by 2 bases and V by 0 bases; bases with no gene match: 3. CDR1 is SGHTA and CDR2 is FQGNSA in the germline V gene. CDR3 residues: CASSLAPGQGAYEQYF. The CDR3 DNA is TGTGCCAGCAGCTTAGCACCGGGACAGGGGGCCTACGAGCAGTACTTC.